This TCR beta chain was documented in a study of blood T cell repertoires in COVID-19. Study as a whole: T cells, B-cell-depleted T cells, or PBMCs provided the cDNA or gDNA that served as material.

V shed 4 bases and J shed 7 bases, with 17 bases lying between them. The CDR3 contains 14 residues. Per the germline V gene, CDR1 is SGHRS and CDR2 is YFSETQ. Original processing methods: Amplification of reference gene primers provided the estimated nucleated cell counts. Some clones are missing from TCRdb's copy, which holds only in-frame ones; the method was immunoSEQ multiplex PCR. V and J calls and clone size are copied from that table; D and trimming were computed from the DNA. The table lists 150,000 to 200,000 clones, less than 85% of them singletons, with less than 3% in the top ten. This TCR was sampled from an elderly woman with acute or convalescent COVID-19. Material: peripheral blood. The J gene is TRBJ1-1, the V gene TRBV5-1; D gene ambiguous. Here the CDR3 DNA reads TGCGCCAGCAGCAGAAACCGGGAGTTAGGTGAAGCTTTCTTT. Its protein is CASSRNRELGEAFF.